These 27 T cell receptor beta chains came from one sample sequenced in a study of cytomegalovirus exposure and HLA in healthy donors. Vbeta (60) and Jbeta (13) primers were used in the PCR. Here immunoSEQ multiplex PCR was the method, and the copy in TCRdb shows in-frame clones only, minus some. The table records about 150,000 clones, around 84% of them present only once. Sequences were obtained from PBMCs. These receptors all come from a woman between 40 and 55 years old in good health and CMV-seronegative.

Concerning this clone: Other DNA sequences within the sample encode an identical CDR3. The chain employs TRBV5-4 and TRBJ2-3; D might be TRBD1 (6 bases). CDR1 and CDR2 (germline): SGHNT, YYREEE (reference sequence). CDR3 length: 12 residues. V was trimmed by 4 bases and J by 5 bases, leaving 8 bases between them. CDR3 in amino acids: CASSRRGDTQYF. The CDR3 nucleotides are TGTGCCAGCAGCCGCAGGGGAGATACGCAGTATTTT.

The chain uses TRBV28 and TRBJ1-6; 7 positions match TRBD1. The trim removed 4 bases at V and 6 bases at J, leaving 9 bases unmatched. Germline CDR1 reads MDHEN; CDR2 reads SYDVKM. CDR3 length: 16 residues. CDR3 region: CASSSLRQGGNSPLHF. CDR3 sequence (DNA): TGTGCCAGCAGTTCCCTCAGACAGGGAGGTAATTCACCCCTCCACTTT. Full variable domain (missing parts from reference TRBV28 and TRBJ1-6): DVKVTQSSRYLVKRTGEKVFLECVQDMDHENMFWYRQDPGLGLRLIYFSYDVKMKEKGDIPEGYSVSREKKERFSLILESASTNQTSMYLCASSSLRQGGNSPLHFGNGTRLTVT.

The chain recombines TRBV7-2 with TRBJ2-1; 9 bases are shared with TRBD2. CDR1 and CDR2 (germline): SGHTA, FQGNSA. CDR3 length: 16 residues. J lost 0 bases, V lost 2 bases, and 2 bases had no gene match. The CDR3 region is CASSLFSGGSYNEQFF. The CDR3 DNA reads TGTGCCAGCAGCTTATTTAGCGGGGGCTCCTACAATGAGCAGTTCTTC. Full variable domain (remainder filled in from reference TRBV7-2 and TRBJ2-1): GAGVSQSPSNKVTEKGKDVELRCDPISGHTALYWYRQSLGQGLEFLIYFQGNSAPDKSGLPSDRFSAERTGGSVSTLTIQRTQQEDSAVYLCASSLFSGGSYNEQFFGPGTRLTVL.

The V and J genes are TRBV28 and TRBJ1-2; D remains ambiguous. V dropped 6 bases and J dropped 5 bases, with 10 bases sitting between them. The CDR3 is 12 amino acids. CDR1 MDHEN and CDR2 SYDVKM come from the germline V gene. The CDR3 here is CASRVTVYGYTF. The CDR3, as DNA: TGTGCCAGCAGAGTAACAGTTTATGGCTACACCTTC.

This chain uses TRBV15 with TRBJ2-7, with a possible D match to TRBD1 (5 bases). The CDR3 consists of 17 residues. In germline, CDR1 is LNHNV, CDR2 YYDKDF (reference sequence). Trimming stripped 1 base from V and 1 base from J, with 17 bases between. The CDR3 coding sequence is TGTGCCACCAGCAGAGTATCTTTCACAGGTTCGTCCTACGAGCAGTACTTC. Amino acid sequence: CATSRVSFTGSSYEQYF.

The chain couples TRBV29-1 to TRBJ1-1, with 9 bases that match TRBD1. V gave up 7 bases and J gave up 8 bases; unmatched junction bases: 2. CDR1 and CDR2 from the germline V gene are SQVTM and ANQGSEA. This CDR3 comprises 10 residues. The CDR3 is CSAGQGEAFF. The DNA for the CDR3 is TGCAGCGCAGGACAGGGGGAAGCTTTCTTT.

This sequence joins TRBV6-1 and TRBJ1-1; D remains unclear. Trimming removed 1 base from V and 1 base from J, with 10 bases in between. The germline CDR1 and CDR2 sequences are MNHNS and SASEGT. The CDR3 runs to 15 residues. The CDR3 DNA is TGTGCCAGCAGTGAAGGAGGGTGGGAGAACACTGAAGCTTTCTTT. Its translation: CASSEGGWENTEAFF.

The rearrangement links TRBV13 to TRBJ2-1; the match to TRBD2 covers 8 bases. With V trimmed by 5 bases and J by 5 bases, 5 bases remained unmatched. CDR3 length equals 14 residues. Germline V gene sequence: CDR1 PRHDT, CDR2 FYEKMQ (reference sequence). The CDR3 DNA follows: TGTGCCAGCAGCGAAACTAGCGGAGACAATGAGCAGTTCTTC. It encodes CASSETSGDNEQFF.

This clone has only one observation. The chain combines TRBV6-1 with TRBJ1-2, with TRBD1 matching over 8 bases. The CDR3 has 15 residues. The J segment lost 4 bases and the V segment lost 4 bases, leaving 8 bases of the junction unmatched. Germline values: CDR1 MNHNS, CDR2 SASEGT. This CDR3 reads CASSANLGQGYGYTF. CDR3 nucleotide sequence: TGTGCCAGCAGTGCTAACCTAGGACAGGGCTATGGCTACACCTTC.

This clone came up a few times. In the same sample, other DNA sequences code for this CDR3. V gene TRBV6-1 combines with J gene TRBJ1-1, with TRBD1 as a possible D gene (6 bases). With 5 bases removed from V and 1 base from J, the gap between germline ends came to 8 bases. The CDR3 sequence is 13 residues long. Germline CDR1 and CDR2: MNHNS and SASEGT. DNA for the CDR3: TGTGCCAGCAGTTTGGACAGGAACACTGAAGCTTTCTTT. Protein: CASSLDRNTEAFF.

This chain links TRBV11-2 with TRBJ2-3; D possibly corresponds to TRBD1 (5 bases). The CDR3 extends over 15 amino acids. V was trimmed by 5 bases and J by 2 bases, leaving 14 bases between them. The germline V gene encodes CDR1 SGHAT and CDR2 FQNNGV. CDR3: CASSEQTAHTDTQYF. The CDR3 nucleotides read TGTGCCAGCAGCGAACAGACAGCCCACACAGATACGCAGTATTTT.

The chain carries TRBV5-1 and TRBJ2-3; no firm D call. Trimming removed 6 bases from V and 3 bases from J, with 11 bases in between. This CDR3 has 13 amino acids. Germline loops: CDR1 SGHRS, CDR2 YFSETQ. The CDR3 protein is CASTNPGTDTQYF. CDR3 nucleotides: TGCGCCAGCACCAACCCCGGGACAGATACGCAGTATTTT.

V gene TRBV5-1 combines with J gene TRBJ2-7; 10 bases line up with TRBD1. In germline, CDR1 is SGHRS, CDR2 YFSETQ. The CDR3 extends over 15 amino acids. Germline trimming cut 2 bases from V and 5 bases from J; bases unmatched to any gene: 7. CDR3 bases: TGCGCCAGCAGCTTCCGGGACAGGGGTTTGGACGAGCAGTACTTC. Amino acids: CASSFRDRGLDEQYF.

This sequence joins TRBV5-5 and TRBJ1-3; 7 bases match TRBD1. J gave up 2 bases and V 0 bases, and 2 bases lay outside the gene matches. The CDR3 is 15 residues long. Germline loops: CDR1 SGHKS, CDR2 YYEKEE (reference sequence). The CDR3 DNA follows: TGTGCCAGCAGCTTGGGACAGGGAACTGGAAACACCATATATTTT. Translated, it gives CASSLGQGTGNTIYF. The full variable domain, in which reference TRBV5-5 and TRBJ1-3 provide the parts outside the CDR3, is DAGVTQSPTHLIKTRGQQVTLRCSPISGHKSVSWYQQVLGQGPQFIFQYYEKEERGRGNFPDRFSARQFPNYSSELNVNALLLGDSALYLCASSLGQGTGNTIYFGEGSWLTVV.

This clone has more than one count but fewer than ten. J is TRBJ1-1 and V is TRBV2; TRBD1 might be the D (5 bases). Trimming pared 4 bases from V and 0 bases from J, leaving 9 bases between. The CDR3 length is 14 residues. Per the germline V gene, CDR1 is SNHLY and CDR2 is FYNNEI. The CDR3 protein is CASSGQSMNTEAFF. For the CDR3, the DNA is TGTGCCAGCAGTGGACAGAGCATGAACACTGAAGCTTTCTTT.

This clone turned up a few times. This chain joins TRBV5-1 and TRBJ1-1; 7 positions agree with TRBD1. J was trimmed by 0 bases and V by 5 bases; bases with no gene match: 1. This CDR3 contains 13 residues. Germline values: CDR1 SGHRS, CDR2 YFSETQ. The CDR3: CASRTGVNTEAFF. DNA of the CDR3: TGCGCCAGCAGAACAGGGGTGAACACTGAAGCTTTCTTT.

The chain links TRBV19 to TRBJ2-4, with D possibly matching TRBD1 (7 bases). The V gene lost 0 bases and the J gene lost 3 bases, with 15 bases spanning the gap. CDR1 is LNHDA and CDR2 is SQIVND in the germline V gene (reference sequence). The CDR3 runs 17 residues. The CDR3 DNA is TGTGCCAGTAGTATAGATCCGGCAGGGGGAGGCAAAAACATTCAGTACTTC. Protein product: CASSIDPAGGGKNIQYF.

The chain couples TRBV9 to TRBJ2-7, with 7 nucleotides matching TRBD2. CDR1 is SGDLS and CDR2 is YYNGEE in the germline V gene. The CDR3 length is 17 residues. With 2 bases clipped from V and 0 bases from J, the junction kept 11 bases outside the gene matches. CDR3 sequence reads: CASSVSSGPWTSYEQYF. The CDR3 DNA follows: TGTGCCAGCAGCGTGAGTAGCGGGCCATGGACCTCCTACGAGCAGTACTTC.

This chain links TRBV5-1 with TRBJ2-5; D remains ambiguous. The CDR3 has 14 residues. Trimming pared 1 base from V and 2 bases from J, leaving 9 bases between. CDR1 and CDR2 from the germline V gene are SGHRS and YFSETQ. The CDR3 spells CASSLISDQETQYF. The CDR3 DNA sequence: TGCGCCAGCAGCTTGATATCAGATCAAGAGACCCAGTACTTC.

The chain combines TRBV7-7 with TRBJ1-1; D not resolved. This CDR3 is built from 16 residues. Germline CDR1 is SSHAT and CDR2 is FNYEAQ (reference sequence). V lost 2 bases to trimming and J lost 1 base, with 14 bases between them. The CDR3 sequence: CASSLKFYFPNTEAFF. The CDR3 DNA is TGTGCCAGCAGCTTAAAATTCTATTTCCCGAACACTGAAGCTTTCTTT.

The chain carries TRBV6-6 and TRBJ1-2; 7 bases are shared with TRBD1. This CDR3 contains 13 residues. The germline gives CDR1 MNHNY, CDR2 SVGAGI (reference sequence). The ends lost 4 bases at V and 1 base at J; junction bases unmatched: 0. CDR3 coding DNA: TGTGCCAGCAGTTGGGACAGTAACTATGGCTACACCTTC. This translates into CASSWDSNYGYTF.

This clone was picked up one time. The CDR3 is CASTTLRGTGDYGYTF. For the CDR3, the DNA is TGTGCCAGTACTACATTAAGGGGGACAGGGGACTATGGCTACACCTTC. V and J are TRBV19 and TRBJ1-2; 10 nucleotides agree with TRBD1. CDR3 size: 16 residues. V was clipped by 7 bases and J by 3 bases; unmatched bases: 11. CDR1 and CDR2 from the germline V gene are LNHDA and SQIVND (reference sequence).

Here the CDR3 reads CASSQDSRGTDTQYF. The CDR3 nucleotides are TGTGCCAGCAGCCAAGATAGCAGGGGGACAGATACGCAGTATTTT. This sequence joins TRBV4-2 and TRBJ2-3, with TRBD1 matching 7 bases. Per germline, CDR1 LGHNA and CDR2 YNFKEQ. CDR3 size: 15 residues. J lost 3 bases, V lost 0 bases, and 3 bases had no gene match.

The chain uses TRBV6-1 and TRBJ1-5; no clear D gene. The V and J ends lost 7 bases and 2 bases respectively, with 12 bases between them. This CDR3 is 14 amino acids long. Germline values: CDR1 MNHNS, CDR2 SASEGT. The CDR3 loop reads CASTARFGNQPQHF. The CDR3 DNA reads TGTGCCAGCACAGCCAGGTTCGGCAATCAGCCCCAGCATTTT.

Concerning this clone itself: A junction boundary mismatches the germline segment, possibly from a read error. V is TRBV19 and J is TRBJ1-1; 8 bases fit TRBD1. The length of the CDR3 is 14 residues. Germline-derived CDR1 and CDR2 are LNHDA and SQIVND (reference sequence). The CDR3 DNA sequence: TGTGCCAGTAGTATAAGACAGGGGAACCCTGAAGCTTTCTTT. Translation gives CASSIRQGNPEAFF. Using reference TRBV19 and TRBJ1-1 for the parts outside the CDR3, the full variable domain is DGGITQSPKYLFRKEGQNVTLSCEQNLNHDAMYWYRQDPGQGLRLIYYSQIVNDFQKGDIAEGYSVSREKKESFPLTVTSAQKNPTAFYLCASSIRQGNPEAFFGQGTRLTVV.

The J gene is TRBJ1-5, the V gene TRBV5-1; D remains ambiguous. CDR1 and CDR2 from the germline V gene are SGHRS and YFSETQ. V was cut by 4 bases and J by 0 bases, with 11 bases left in between. The CDR3 totals 15 residues. The CDR3 DNA is TGCGCCAGCAGCCCCGCATCAGGTAGCAATCAGCCCCAGCATTTT. It encodes CASSPASGSNQPQHF.

V and J are TRBV5-6 and TRBJ1-1, with a weak D call TRBD1 (5 bases). The CDR3 consists of 13 residues. With 1 base removed from V and 7 bases from J, the gap between germline ends came to 11 bases. Germline assignment: CDR1 SGHDT and CDR2 YYEEEE. The CDR3 protein is CASSLLVDSEAFF. The CDR3 region has the DNA TGTGCCAGCAGCTTGCTTGTCGACAGTGAAGCTTTCTTT.